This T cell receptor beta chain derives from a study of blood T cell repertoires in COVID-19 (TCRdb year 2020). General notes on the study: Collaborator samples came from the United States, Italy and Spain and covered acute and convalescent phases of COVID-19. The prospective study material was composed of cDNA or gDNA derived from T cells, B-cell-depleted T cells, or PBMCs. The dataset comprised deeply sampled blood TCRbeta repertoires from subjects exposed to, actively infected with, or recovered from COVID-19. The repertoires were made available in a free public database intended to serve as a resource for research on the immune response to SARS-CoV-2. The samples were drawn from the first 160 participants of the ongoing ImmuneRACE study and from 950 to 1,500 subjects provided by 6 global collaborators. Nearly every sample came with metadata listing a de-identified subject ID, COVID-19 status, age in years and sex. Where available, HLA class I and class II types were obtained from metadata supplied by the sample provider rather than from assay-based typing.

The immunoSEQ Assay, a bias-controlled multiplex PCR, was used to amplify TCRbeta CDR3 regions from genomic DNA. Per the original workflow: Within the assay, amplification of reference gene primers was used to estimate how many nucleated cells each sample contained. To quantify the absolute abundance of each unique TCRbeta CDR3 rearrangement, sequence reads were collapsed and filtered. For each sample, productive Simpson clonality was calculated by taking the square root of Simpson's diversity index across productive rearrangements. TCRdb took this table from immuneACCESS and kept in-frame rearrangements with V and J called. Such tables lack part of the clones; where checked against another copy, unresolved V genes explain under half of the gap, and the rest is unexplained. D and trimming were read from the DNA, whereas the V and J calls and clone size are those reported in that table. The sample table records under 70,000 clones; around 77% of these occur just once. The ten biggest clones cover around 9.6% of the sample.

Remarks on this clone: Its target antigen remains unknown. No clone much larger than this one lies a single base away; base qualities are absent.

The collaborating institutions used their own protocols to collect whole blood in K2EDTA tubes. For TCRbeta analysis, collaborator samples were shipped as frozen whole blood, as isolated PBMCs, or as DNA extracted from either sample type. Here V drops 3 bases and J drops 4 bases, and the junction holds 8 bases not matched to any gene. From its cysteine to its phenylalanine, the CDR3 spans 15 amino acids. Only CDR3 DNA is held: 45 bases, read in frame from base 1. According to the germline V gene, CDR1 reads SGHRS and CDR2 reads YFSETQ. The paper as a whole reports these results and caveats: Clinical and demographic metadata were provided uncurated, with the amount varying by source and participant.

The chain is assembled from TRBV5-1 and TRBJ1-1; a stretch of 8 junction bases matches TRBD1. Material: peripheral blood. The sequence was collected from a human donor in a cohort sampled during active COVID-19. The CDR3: CASSSPRGQGTEAFF. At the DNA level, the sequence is TGCGCCAGCAGCTCTCCCAGGGGGCAGGGCACTGAAGCTTTCTTT. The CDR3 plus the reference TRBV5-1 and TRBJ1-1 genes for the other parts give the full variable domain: KAGVTQTPRYLIKTRGQQVTLSCSPISGHRSVSWYQQTPGQGLQFLFEYFSETQRNKGNFPGRFSGRQFSNSRSEMNVSTLELGDSALYLCASSSPRGQGTEAFFGQGTRLTVV.